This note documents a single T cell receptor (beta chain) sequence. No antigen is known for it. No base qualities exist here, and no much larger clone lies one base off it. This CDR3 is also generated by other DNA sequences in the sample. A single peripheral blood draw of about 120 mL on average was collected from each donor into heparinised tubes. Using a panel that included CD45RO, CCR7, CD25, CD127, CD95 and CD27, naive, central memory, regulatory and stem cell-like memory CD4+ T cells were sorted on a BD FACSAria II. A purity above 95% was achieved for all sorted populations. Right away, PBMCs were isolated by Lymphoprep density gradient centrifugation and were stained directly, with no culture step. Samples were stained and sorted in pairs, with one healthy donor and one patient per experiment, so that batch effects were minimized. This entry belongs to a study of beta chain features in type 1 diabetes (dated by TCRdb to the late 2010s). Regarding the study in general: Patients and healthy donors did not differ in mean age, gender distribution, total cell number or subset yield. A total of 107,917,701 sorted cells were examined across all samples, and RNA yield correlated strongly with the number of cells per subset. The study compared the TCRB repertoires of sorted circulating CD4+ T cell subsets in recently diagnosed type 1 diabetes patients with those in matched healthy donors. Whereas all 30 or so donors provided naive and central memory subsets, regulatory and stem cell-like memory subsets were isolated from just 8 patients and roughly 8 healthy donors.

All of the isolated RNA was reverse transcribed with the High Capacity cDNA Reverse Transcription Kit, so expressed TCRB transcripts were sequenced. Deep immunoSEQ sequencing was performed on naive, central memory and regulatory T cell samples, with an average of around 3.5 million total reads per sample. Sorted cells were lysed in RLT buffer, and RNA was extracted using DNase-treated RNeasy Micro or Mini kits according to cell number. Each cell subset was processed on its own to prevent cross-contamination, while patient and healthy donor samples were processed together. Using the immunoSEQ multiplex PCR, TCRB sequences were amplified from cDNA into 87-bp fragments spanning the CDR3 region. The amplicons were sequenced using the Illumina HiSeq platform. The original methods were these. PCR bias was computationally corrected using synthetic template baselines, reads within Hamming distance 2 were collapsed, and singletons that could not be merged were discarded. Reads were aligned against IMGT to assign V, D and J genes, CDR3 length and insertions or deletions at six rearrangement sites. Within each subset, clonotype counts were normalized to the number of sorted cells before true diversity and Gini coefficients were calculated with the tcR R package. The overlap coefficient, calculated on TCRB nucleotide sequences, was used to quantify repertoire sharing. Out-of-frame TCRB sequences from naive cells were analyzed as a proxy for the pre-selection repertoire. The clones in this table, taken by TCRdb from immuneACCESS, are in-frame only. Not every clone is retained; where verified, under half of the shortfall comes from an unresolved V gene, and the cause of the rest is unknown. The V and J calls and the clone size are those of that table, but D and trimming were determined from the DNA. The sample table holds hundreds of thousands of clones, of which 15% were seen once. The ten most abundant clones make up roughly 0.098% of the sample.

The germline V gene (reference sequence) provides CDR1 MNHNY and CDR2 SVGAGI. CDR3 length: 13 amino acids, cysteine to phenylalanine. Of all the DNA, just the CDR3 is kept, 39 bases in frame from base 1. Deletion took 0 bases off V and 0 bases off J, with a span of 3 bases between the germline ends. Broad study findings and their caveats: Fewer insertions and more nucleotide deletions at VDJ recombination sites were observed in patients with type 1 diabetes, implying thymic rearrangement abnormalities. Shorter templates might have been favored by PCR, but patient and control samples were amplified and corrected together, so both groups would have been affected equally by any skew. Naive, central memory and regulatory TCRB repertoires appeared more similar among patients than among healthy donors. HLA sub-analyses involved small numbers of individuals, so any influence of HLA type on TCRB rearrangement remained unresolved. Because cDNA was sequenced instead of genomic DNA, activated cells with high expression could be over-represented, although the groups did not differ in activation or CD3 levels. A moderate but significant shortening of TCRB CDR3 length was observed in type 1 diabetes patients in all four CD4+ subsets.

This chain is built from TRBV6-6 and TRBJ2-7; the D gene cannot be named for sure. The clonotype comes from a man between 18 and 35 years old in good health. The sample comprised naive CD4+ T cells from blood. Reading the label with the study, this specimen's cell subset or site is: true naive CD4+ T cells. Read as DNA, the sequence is TGTGCCAGCAGTTACTCCAGCTCCTACGAGCAGTACTTC. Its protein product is CASSYSSSYEQYF.